This TCR beta chain is from a study of blood T cell repertoires in COVID-19 (dated by TCRdb to about 2020). Study-level background: Samples covering the acute and convalescent phases of COVID-19 were provided by collaborators in the United States, Italy and Spain. Deeply sampled blood TCRbeta repertoires from subjects exposed to, actively infected with, or recovered from COVID-19 were included in the dataset. The samples were drawn from the first 160 participants of the ongoing ImmuneRACE study and from 1,200 or so subjects provided by 6 global collaborators. The repertoires were released in a freely available public database meant as a resource for research on the immune response to SARS-CoV-2. Where available, HLA class I and class II types were obtained from metadata supplied by the sample provider rather than from assay-based typing. Sample metadata almost always included a de-identified subject ID, COVID-19 status, age in years and sex. The material from the prospective study consisted of cDNA or gDNA derived from T cells, B-cell-depleted T cells, or PBMCs. Overall study results and their limits: The amount of clinical and demographic metadata varied by source and participant and was provided uncurated.

The CDR3 starts with the cysteine, ends with the phenylalanine, and has 15 residues. Just the 45-base CDR3 DNA is kept, in frame starting at base 1. Trimming accounts for 2 bases at V and 5 bases at J, while the number of junction bases matched to no gene is 6. CDR1 and CDR2 (MNHEY, SVGAGI) derive from the germline V gene. Whole blood was collected in K2EDTA tubes by collaborating institutions according to the institutions' own protocols. For TCRbeta analysis, collaborator samples were shipped as frozen whole blood, as isolated PBMCs, or as DNA extracted from either sample type. About this clone itself: Its antigen target is currently unknown. No much larger clone exists at a distance of one base, and base qualities are not known.

The immunoSEQ Assay, a bias-controlled multiplex PCR, was used to amplify TCRbeta CDR3 regions from genomic DNA. On the authors' methods: The number of nucleated cells in each sample was estimated by amplification of reference gene primers within the assay. Sequence reads were collapsed and filtered to measure the absolute abundance of every unique TCRbeta CDR3 rearrangement. Productive Simpson clonality was computed per sample as the square root of Simpson's diversity index over productive rearrangements. What TCRdb holds here is the immuneACCESS table cut down to in-frame rearrangements. Part of the clones is not present; checked against another copy, under half of the missing clones reflect an unresolved V gene, and the others are unexplained. V, J and clone size are taken as reported in that table, and D and trimming were inferred from the DNA itself. The sample data list approximately 160,000 clones, and approximately 80% of these were observed just once. The top ten clones comprise around 10% of the sample.

Recombination linked TRBV6-5 to TRBJ2-1; 7 central bases correspond to TRBD2. The specimen sequenced was peripheral blood. The TCR was taken from a woman of 80 years or more with active or convalescent COVID-19. The nucleotide sequence is TGTGCCAGCAGTTACGGTTCTAGCGGCAACAATGAGCAGTTCTTC. The resulting protein is CASSYGSSGNNEQFF.